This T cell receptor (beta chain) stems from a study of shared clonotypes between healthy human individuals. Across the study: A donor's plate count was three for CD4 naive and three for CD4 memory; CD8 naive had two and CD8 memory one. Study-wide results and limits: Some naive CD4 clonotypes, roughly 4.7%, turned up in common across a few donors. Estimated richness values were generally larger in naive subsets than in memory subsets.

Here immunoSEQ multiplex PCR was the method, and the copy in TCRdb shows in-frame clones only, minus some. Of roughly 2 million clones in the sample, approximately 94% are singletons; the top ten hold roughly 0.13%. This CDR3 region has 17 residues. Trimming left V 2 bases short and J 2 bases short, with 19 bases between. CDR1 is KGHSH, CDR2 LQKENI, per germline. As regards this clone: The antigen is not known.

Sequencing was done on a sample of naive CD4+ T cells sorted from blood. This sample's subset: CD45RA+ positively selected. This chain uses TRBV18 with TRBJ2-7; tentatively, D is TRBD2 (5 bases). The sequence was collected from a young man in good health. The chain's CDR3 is CASSPSVTRIYPYEQYF. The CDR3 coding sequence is TGTGCCAGCTCACCATCTGTCACTAGAATTTATCCCTACGAGCAGTACTTC.